This TCR beta chain stems from a study of blood T cell repertoires in COVID-19. Overall study context: The United States, Italy and Spain were the sources of the acute and convalescent COVID-19 samples. Nucleic acid was either cDNA or gDNA, and it came from T cells, B-cell-depleted T cells, or PBMCs.

Germline V gene data show CDR1 as LGHNT and CDR2 as FRNRAP. The CDR3 has 13 residues. Losses at the gene ends were 4 bases for V and 2 bases for J; bases not matched to a gene: 2. As handled by the study authors: Amplifying reference gene primers gave estimates of nucleated cell counts. Assay: immunoSEQ multiplex PCR; the TCRdb copy retains only in-frame clones and omits some. That table furnishes V, J and clone size, whereas the DNA furnished D and trimming. The top ten hold around 2.8% of the sample, which has about 160,000 clones, 60% to 85% seen once. The origin of this receptor is a man between 65 and 79 years old with acute or convalescent COVID-19. What was sequenced was peripheral blood. The genes are TRBV12-5 and TRBJ2-7, with 7 bases matching TRBD1. The CDR3 DNA reads as TGTGCTAGTGGTTCAGACAGGGCCTACGAGCAGTACTTC. This encodes CASGSDRAYEQYF.